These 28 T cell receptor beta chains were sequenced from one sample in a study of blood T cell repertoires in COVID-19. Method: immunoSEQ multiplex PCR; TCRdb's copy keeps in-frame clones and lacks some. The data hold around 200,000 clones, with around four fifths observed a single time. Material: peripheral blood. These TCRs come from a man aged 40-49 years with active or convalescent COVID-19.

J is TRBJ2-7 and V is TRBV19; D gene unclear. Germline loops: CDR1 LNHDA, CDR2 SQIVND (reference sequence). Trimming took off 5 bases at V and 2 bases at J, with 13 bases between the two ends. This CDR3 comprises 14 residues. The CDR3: CASSPHVITYEQYF. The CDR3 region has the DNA TGTGCCAGTAGTCCACACGTCATTACCTACGAGCAGTACTTC.

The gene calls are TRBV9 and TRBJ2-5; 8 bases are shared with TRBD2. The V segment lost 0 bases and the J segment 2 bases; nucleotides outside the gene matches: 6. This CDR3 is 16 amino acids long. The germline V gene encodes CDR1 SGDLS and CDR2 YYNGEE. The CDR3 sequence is CASSVGLREGQETQYF. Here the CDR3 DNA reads TGTGCCAGCAGCGTAGGCCTCCGGGAGGGGCAAGAGACCCAGTACTTC.

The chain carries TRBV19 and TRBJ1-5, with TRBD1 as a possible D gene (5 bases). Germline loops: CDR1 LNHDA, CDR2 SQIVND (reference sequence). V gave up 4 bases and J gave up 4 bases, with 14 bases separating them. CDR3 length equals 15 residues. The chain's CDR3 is CASSTGGGVNQPQHF. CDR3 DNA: TGTGCCAGTAGTACAGGCGGGGGGGTTAATCAGCCCCAGCATTTT.

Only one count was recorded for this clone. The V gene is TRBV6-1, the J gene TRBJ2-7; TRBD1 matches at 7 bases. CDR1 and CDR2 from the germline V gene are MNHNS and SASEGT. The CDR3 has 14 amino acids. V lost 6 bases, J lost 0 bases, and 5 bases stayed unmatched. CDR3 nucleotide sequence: TGTGCCAGCAGAACCGGGACAGTCTCCTACGAGCAGTACTTC. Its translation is CASRTGTVSYEQYF.

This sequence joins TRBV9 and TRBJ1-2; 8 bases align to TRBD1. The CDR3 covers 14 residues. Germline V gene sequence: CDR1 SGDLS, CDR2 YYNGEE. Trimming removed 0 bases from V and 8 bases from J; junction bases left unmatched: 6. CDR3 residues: CASSVEGTGGGYTF. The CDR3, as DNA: TGTGCCAGCAGCGTAGAGGGCACAGGGGGAGGCTACACCTTC.

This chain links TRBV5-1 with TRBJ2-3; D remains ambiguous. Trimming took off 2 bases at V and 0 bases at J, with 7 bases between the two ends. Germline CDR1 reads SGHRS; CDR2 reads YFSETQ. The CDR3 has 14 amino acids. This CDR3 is CASSLIQSTDTQYF. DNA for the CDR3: TGCGCCAGCAGCTTAATACAGAGCACAGATACGCAGTATTTT. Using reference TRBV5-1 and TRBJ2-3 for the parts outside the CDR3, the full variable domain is KAGVTQTPRYLIKTRGQQVTLSCSPISGHRSVSWYQQTPGQGLQFLFEYFSETQRNKGNFPGRFSGRQFSNSRSEMNVSTLELGDSALYLCASSLIQSTDTQYFGPGTRLTVL.

CDR3 sequence: CASSVLTEAFF. The CDR3 DNA sequence: TGTGCCAGCAGTGTCCTCACTGAAGCTTTCTTT. V is TRBV12-3 or TRBV12-4 and J is TRBJ1-1, with D unresolved. This CDR3 has 11 amino acids. V dropped 5 bases and J dropped 4 bases, with 5 bases sitting between them.

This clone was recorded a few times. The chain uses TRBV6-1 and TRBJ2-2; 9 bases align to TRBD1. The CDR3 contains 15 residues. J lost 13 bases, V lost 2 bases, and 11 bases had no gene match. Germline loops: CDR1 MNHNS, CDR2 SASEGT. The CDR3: CASSERDRDLRGLFF. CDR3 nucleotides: TGTGCCAGCAGTGAAAGGGACAGGGACCTTCGGGGGCTGTTTTTT.

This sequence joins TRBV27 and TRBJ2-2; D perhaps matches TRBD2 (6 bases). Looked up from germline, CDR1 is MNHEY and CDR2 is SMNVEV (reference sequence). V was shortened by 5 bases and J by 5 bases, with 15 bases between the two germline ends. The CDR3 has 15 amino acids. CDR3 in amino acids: CASSVGTVITGELFF. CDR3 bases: TGTGCCAGCAGTGTAGGGACTGTAATTACCGGGGAGCTGTTTTTT.

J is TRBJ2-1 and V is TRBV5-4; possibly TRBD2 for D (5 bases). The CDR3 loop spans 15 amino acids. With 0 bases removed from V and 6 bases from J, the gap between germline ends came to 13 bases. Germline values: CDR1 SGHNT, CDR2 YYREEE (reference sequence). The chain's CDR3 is CASSLAYIGSNEQFF. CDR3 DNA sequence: TGTGCCAGCAGCTTGGCCTACATAGGGAGCAATGAGCAGTTCTTC.

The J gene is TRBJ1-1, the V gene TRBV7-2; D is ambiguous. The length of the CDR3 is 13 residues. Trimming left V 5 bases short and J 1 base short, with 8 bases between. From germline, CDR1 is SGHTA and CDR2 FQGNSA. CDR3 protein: CASSASKNTEAFF. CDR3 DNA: TGTGCCAGCAGCGCATCTAAGAACACTGAAGCTTTCTTT.

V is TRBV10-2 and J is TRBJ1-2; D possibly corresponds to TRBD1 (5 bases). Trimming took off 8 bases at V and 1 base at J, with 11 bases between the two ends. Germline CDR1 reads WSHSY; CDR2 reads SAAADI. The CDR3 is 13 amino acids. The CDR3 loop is CASGGGHNYGYTF. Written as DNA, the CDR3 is TGCGCCAGCGGGGGGGGTCATAACTATGGCTACACCTTC.

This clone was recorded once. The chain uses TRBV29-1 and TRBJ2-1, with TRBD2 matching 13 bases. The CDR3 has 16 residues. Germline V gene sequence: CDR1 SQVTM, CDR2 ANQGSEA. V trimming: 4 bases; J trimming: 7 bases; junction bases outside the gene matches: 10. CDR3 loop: CSVVYPGLAGPNEQFF. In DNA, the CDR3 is TGCAGCGTTGTCTACCCGGGACTAGCGGGGCCTAATGAGCAGTTCTTC.

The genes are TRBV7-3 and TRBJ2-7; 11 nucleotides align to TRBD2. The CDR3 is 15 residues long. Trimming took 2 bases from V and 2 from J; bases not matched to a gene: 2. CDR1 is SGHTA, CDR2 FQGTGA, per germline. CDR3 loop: CASSLGGLAAYEQYF. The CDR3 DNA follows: TGTGCCAGCAGCTTAGGGGGACTAGCGGCCTACGAGCAGTACTTC.

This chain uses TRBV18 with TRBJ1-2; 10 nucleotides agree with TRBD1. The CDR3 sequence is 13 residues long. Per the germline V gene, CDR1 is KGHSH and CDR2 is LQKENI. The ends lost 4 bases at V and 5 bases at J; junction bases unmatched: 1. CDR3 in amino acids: CASSLDRGYGYTF. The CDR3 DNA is TGTGCCAGCTCACTGGACAGGGGGTATGGCTACACCTTC.

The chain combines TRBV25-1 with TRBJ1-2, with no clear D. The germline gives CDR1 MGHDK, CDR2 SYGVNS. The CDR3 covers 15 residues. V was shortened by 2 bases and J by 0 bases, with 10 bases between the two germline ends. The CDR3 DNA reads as TGTGCCAGCAGTGAAGCGGCCTCACCTAACTATGGCTACACCTTC. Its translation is CASSEAASPNYGYTF.

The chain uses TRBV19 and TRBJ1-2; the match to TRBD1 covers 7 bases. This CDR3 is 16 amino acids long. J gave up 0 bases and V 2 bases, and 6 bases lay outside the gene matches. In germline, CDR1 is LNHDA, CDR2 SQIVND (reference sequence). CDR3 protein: CASSIIGTAANYGYTF. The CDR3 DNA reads TGTGCCAGTAGTATAATTGGGACAGCCGCTAACTATGGCTACACCTTC.

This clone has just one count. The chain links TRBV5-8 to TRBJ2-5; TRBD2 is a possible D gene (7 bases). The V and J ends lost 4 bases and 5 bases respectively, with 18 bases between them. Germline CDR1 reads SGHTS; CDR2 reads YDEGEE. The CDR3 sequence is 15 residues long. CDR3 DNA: TGTGCCAGCAGCCCGCCGGCGCGGGGGCGGGAGACCCAGTACTTC. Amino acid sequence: CASSPPARGRETQYF.

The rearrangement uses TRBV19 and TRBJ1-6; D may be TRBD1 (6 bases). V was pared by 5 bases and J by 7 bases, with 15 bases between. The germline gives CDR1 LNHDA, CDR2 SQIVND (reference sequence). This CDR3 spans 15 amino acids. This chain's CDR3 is CASSSPGARNSPLHF. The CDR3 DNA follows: TGTGCCAGTAGTTCTCCAGGGGCCAGGAATTCACCCCTCCACTTT.

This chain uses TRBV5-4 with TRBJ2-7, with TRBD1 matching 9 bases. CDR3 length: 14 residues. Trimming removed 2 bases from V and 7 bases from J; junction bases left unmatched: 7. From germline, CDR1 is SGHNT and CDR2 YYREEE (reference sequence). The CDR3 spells CASSLQGAVGEQYF. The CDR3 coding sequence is TGTGCCAGCAGCTTACAGGGGGCTGTAGGGGAGCAGTACTTC.

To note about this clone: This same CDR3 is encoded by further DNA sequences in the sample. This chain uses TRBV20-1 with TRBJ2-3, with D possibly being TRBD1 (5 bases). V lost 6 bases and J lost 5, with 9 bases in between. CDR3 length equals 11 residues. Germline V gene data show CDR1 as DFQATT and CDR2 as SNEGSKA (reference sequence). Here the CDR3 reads CSAGTGDTQYF. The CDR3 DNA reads TGCAGTGCCGGTACAGGAGATACGCAGTATTTT.

The CDR3 DNA reads as TGTGCCAGCTCAGCCGCCGGGTCGAGCAGCGAGCAGTACTTC. It codes for CASSAAGSSSEQYF. The rearrangement joins TRBV18 to TRBJ2-7, with D uncertain. V was pared by 5 bases and J by 6 bases, with 17 bases between. From germline, CDR1 is KGHSH and CDR2 LQKENI. The CDR3 totals 14 residues.

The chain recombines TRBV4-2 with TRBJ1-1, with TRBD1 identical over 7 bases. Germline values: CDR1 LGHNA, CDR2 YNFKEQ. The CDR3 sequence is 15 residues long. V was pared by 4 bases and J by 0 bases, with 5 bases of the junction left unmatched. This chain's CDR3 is CASSPMTGLNTEAFF. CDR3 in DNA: TGTGCCAGCAGCCCCATGACAGGGCTGAACACTGAAGCTTTCTTT.

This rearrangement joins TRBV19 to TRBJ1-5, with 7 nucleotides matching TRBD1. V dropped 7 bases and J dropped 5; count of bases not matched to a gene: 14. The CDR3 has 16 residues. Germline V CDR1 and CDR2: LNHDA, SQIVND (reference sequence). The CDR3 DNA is TGTGCCAGTACGTCCCGCCCCTACAGGGGCGATCAGCCCCAGCATTTT. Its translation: CASTSRPYRGDQPQHF.

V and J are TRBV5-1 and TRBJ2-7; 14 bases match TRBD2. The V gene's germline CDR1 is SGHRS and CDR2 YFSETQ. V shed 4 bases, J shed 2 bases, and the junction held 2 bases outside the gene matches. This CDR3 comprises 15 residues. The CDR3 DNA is TGCGCCAGCAGCACGACTAGCGGGAGGGCCTACGAGCAGTACTTC. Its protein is CASSTTSGRAYEQYF.

The CDR3 sequence: CASSMHRTYGYTF. The CDR3 region has the DNA TGTGCCAGTAGTATGCACAGGACCTATGGCTACACCTTC. The chain couples TRBV19 to TRBJ1-2; the D gene is possibly TRBD1 (5 bases). The CDR3 is 13 amino acids. CDR1 LNHDA and CDR2 SQIVND come from the germline V gene (reference sequence). V was pared by 3 bases and J by 4 bases, with 9 bases between.

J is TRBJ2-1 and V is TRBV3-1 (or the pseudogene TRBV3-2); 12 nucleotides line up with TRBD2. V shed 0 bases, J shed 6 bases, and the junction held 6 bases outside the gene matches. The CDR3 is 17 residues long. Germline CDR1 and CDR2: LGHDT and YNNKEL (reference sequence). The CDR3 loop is CASSQESSSGRGNEQFF. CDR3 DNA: TGTGCCAGCAGCCAAGAATCCTCTAGCGGGAGGGGCAATGAGCAGTTCTTC.

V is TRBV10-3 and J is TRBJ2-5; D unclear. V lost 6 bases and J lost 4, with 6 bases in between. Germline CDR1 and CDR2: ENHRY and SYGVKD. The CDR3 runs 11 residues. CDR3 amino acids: CAIRYRETQYF. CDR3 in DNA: TGTGCCATCAGATATAGAGAGACCCAGTACTTC.